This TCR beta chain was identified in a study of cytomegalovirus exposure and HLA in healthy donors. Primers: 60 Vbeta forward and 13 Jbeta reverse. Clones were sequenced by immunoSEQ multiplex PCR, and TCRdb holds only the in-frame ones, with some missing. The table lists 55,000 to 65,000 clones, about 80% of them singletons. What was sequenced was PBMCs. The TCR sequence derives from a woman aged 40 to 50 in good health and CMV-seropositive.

CDR3 sequence: CASSGTSGAREQYF. DNA for the CDR3: TGCGCCAGCAGCGGGACTAGCGGGGCTCGTGAGCAGTACTTC. The genes are TRBV5-1 and TRBJ2-7; 13 bases line up with TRBD2. After removal of 4 bases from V and 7 bases from J, the junction contained 5 bases not matched to a gene. The length of the CDR3 is 14 residues. CDR1 and CDR2 from the germline V gene are SGHRS and YFSETQ.